The present T cell receptor (beta chain) was sequenced within a study of blood T cell repertoires in COVID-19. The overall study: Samples representing acute and convalescent COVID-19 were sourced from the United States, Italy and Spain.

Authors' analysis steps: Nucleated cell number was recorded as an estimate derived from reference gene primer amplification. Libraries were prepared by immunoSEQ multiplex PCR; TCRdb keeps only in-frame clonotypes and omits some of them. V, J and clone size are taken as reported in that table, and D and trimming were inferred from the DNA itself. Among under 200,000 clones, around nine tenths were seen once, and the ten largest hold roughly 3.9%. The CDR3 sequence is 15 residues long. This clone was seen a handful of times. The rearrangement uses TRBV12-1 and TRBJ1-5. TRBV12-1 is given as a pseudogene. This sequence was found in a young man with active or convalescent COVID-19. Sequenced input: peripheral blood. The DNA for the CDR3 is TGTGCCAGCAGCCCCTCGGGGGATAGCAATCAGCCCCAGCATTTT. Translation gives CASSPSGDSNQPQHF.